A single sample gave rise to the 13 T cell receptor beta chains below, sequenced in a study of blood T cell repertoires in COVID-19. Data came from immunoSEQ multiplex PCR; TCRdb stores just in-frame clones and leaves some out. The table has roughly 380,000 clones, approximately 91% seen once. The sequencing sample was made of PBMCs or T cells enriched from blood (not recorded which). Receptors originate from a woman in her 30s who had been exposed to COVID-19.

The chain joins TRBV30 to TRBJ1-1; 10 nucleotides align to TRBD1. CDR1 is GTSNPN, CDR2 SVGIG, per germline (reference sequence). The junction had 12 bases not matched to a gene; V was cut back by 3 bases and J by 11 bases. The CDR3 is 14 amino acids. DNA of the CDR3: TGTGCCTGGAGCCTCGCCGGGACAGGGGTGCGGGCTTTCTTT. This translates into CAWSLAGTGVRAFF.

This clone is a singleton in its sample. V usage is TRBV10-1 and J usage is TRBJ1-1; 10 bases match TRBD1. CDR1 is WNHNN, CDR2 SYGVQD, per germline (reference sequence). V was pared by 2 bases and J by 5 bases, with 8 bases of the junction left unmatched. This CDR3 is built from 16 residues. As DNA, the CDR3 is TGCGCCAGCAGTGAGCCTCCGGGACAGGGGCAGACTGAAGCTTTCTTT. Its translation: CASSEPPGQGQTEAFF.

V gene TRBV15 combines with J gene TRBJ1-4, with 7 bases fitting TRBD1. This CDR3 is 14 amino acids long. V was clipped by 1 base and J by 6 bases; unmatched bases: 2. The germline CDR1 and CDR2 sequences are LNHNV and YYDKDF (reference sequence). Written as DNA, the CDR3 is TGTGCCACCAGCAGAGCCGGGACAGATGAAAAACTGTTTTTT. Its protein is CATSRAGTDEKLFF.

The chain joins TRBV11-3 to TRBJ1-1; 7 bases agree with TRBD1. Trimming took 7 bases from V and 5 from J; bases not matched to a gene: 7. Germline loops: CDR1 SGHNT, CDR2 YENEEA. CDR3 length: 13 amino acids. DNA of the CDR3: TGTGCCAGCACCGCACAGGGGTGGACTGAAGCTTTCTTT. This sequence encodes CASTAQGWTEAFF.

The chain employs TRBV27 and TRBJ2-1; 8 nucleotides agree with TRBD2. J gave up 9 bases and V 7 bases, and 11 bases lay outside the gene matches. CDR1 MNHEY and CDR2 SMNVEV come from the germline V gene (reference sequence). The CDR3 loop spans 14 amino acids. As DNA, the CDR3 is TGTGCCAGCACTCCTCCCGGGGGGGGGCTTGAGCAGTTCTTC. Amino acids: CASTPPGGGLEQFF.

This clone was observed a single time. V and J are TRBV2 and TRBJ1-6; 10 bases are a match to TRBD1. With V trimmed by 7 bases and J by 7 bases, 7 bases remained unmatched. The germline V gene has CDR1 SNHLY and CDR2 FYNNEI. This CDR3 spans 15 amino acids. The CDR3 DNA reads as TGTGCCAGCAAGCAAAGGGGACAGGGGAATTCACCCCTCCACTTT. Translated, it gives CASKQRGQGNSPLHF. Supplemented by reference TRBV2 and TRBJ1-6, the full variable domain reads EPEVTQTPSHQVTQMGQEVILRCVPISNHLYFYWYRQILGQKVEFLVSFYNNEISEKSEIFDDQFSVERPDGSNFTLKIRSTKLEDSAMYFCASKQRGQGNSPLHFGNGTRLTVT.

V is TRBV15 and J is TRBJ1-6; D perhaps matches TRBD1 (6 bases). Germline V gene sequence: CDR1 LNHNV, CDR2 YYDKDF (reference sequence). This CDR3 has 14 amino acids. V gave up 1 base and J gave up 5 bases, with 6 bases separating them. CDR3 coding DNA: TGTGCCACCAGCAGAGGACAGGATAATTCACCCCTCCACTTT. Protein: CATSRGQDNSPLHF.

To note about this clone: The sample holds other DNA sequences that translate to the same CDR3. The chain links TRBV5-1 to TRBJ2-5; 12 bases match TRBD1. This CDR3 comprises 15 residues. Germline CDR1 SGHRS, CDR2 YFSETQ. V lost 5 bases and J lost 4; bases outside the gene matches: 6. For the CDR3, the DNA is TGCGCCAGCAGTTCCGGGACAGGGGGCGGAGAGACCCAGTACTTC. Amino acid sequence: CASSSGTGGGETQYF.

This chain joins TRBV27 and TRBJ2-7, with a tentative D call TRBD1 (7 bases). Germline assignment: CDR1 MNHEY and CDR2 SMNVEV (reference sequence). The V and J ends lost 2 bases and 2 bases respectively, with 13 bases between them. This CDR3 spans 15 amino acids. CDR3 sequence reads: CASSLRAGTAYEQYF. In DNA, the CDR3 is TGTGCCAGCAGTTTACGTGCGGGGACAGCCTACGAGCAGTACTTC.

This chain connects TRBV19 to TRBJ2-7; D perhaps matches TRBD2 (7 bases). CDR1 and CDR2 (germline): LNHDA, SQIVND (reference sequence). The V gene lost 2 bases and the J gene lost 6 bases, with 14 bases spanning the gap. The CDR3 covers 14 residues. This CDR3 is CASSINGGQGEQYF. The CDR3 DNA follows: TGTGCCAGTAGTATAAACGGGGGGCAAGGCGAGCAGTACTTC.

The J gene is TRBJ2-1, the V gene TRBV6-5; D may be TRBD1 (5 bases). Trimming took off 6 bases at V and 6 bases at J, with 18 bases between the two ends. Germline V gene sequence: CDR1 MNHEY, CDR2 SVGAGI. The CDR3 sequence is 15 residues long. The CDR3 reads CASRPTPTESNEQFF. Written as DNA, the CDR3 is TGTGCCAGCAGGCCCACCCCGACAGAGAGCAATGAGCAGTTCTTC.

V and J are TRBV27 and TRBJ2-2, with 7 positions matching TRBD2. The V gene's germline CDR1 is MNHEY and CDR2 SMNVEV (reference sequence). Unmatched junction bases numbered 4, after V lost 6 bases and J lost 0 bases. The CDR3 spans 15 residues. The CDR3 is CASRGAGTNTGELFF. The CDR3 DNA sequence: TGTGCCAGCAGGGGAGCGGGGACGAACACCGGGGAGCTGTTTTTT.

This chain joins TRBV24-1 and TRBJ1-4; the D is unclear. CDR3 size: 13 residues. Germline lookup yields CDR1 KGHDR and CDR2 SFDVKD. Trimming cost V 5 bases and J 0 bases, with 3 bases left between them. Here the CDR3 reads CATSGATNEKLFF. The CDR3 DNA sequence: TGTGCCACCAGTGGAGCAACTAATGAAAAACTGTTTTTT.